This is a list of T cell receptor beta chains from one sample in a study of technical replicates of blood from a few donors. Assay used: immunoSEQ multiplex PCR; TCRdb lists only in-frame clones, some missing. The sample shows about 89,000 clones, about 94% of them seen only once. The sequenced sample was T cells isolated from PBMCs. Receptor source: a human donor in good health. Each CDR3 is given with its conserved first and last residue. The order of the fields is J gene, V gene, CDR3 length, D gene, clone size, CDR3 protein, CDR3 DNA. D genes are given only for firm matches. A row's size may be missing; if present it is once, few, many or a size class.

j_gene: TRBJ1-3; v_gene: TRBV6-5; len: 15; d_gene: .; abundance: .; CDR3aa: CASSSGSGIGNTIYF; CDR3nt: TGTGCCAGCAGTTCCGGTTCAGGGATAGGAAACACCATATATTTT
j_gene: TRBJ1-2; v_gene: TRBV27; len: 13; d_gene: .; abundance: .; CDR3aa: CASSLSSGDGYTF; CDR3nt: TGTGCCAGCAGTTTATCTTCAGGGGATGGCTACACCTTC
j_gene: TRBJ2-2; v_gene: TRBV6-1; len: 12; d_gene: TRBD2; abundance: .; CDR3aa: CAIGTRTGELFF; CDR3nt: TGTGCCATCGGGACTAGGACCGGGGAGCTGTTTTTT
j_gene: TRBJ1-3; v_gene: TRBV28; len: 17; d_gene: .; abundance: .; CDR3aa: CASSLGARGAPGNTIYF; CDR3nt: TGTGCCAGCAGTTTAGGGGCTCGGGGGGCACCTGGAAACACCATATATTTT
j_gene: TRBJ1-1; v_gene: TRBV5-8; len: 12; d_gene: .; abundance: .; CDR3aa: CASSLDYTEAFF; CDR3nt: TGTGCCAGCAGCTTGGACTACACTGAAGCTTTCTTT
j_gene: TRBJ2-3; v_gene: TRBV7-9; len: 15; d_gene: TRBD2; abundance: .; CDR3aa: CASSLSGGLTDTQYF; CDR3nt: TGTGCCAGCAGCTTATCGGGGGGGCTAACAGATACGCAGTATTTT
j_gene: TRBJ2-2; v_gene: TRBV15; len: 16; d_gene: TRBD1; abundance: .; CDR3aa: CATSPRRDRGGGELFF; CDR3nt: TGTGCCACCAGCCCCCGTCGGGACAGGGGCGGCGGGGAGCTGTTTTTT
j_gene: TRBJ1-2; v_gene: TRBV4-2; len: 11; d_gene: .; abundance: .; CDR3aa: CASSSDYGYTF; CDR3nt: TGTGCCAGCAGCTCCGACTATGGCTACACCTTC
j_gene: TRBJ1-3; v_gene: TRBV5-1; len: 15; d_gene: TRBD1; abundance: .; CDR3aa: CASSPDTTGGNTIYF; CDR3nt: TGCGCCAGCAGCCCGGATACGACAGGGGGAAACACCATATATTTT
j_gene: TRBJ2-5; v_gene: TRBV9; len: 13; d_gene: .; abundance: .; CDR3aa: CASSPIARGTQYF; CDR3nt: TGTGCCAGCAGCCCCATAGCCCGGGGGACCCAGTACTTC
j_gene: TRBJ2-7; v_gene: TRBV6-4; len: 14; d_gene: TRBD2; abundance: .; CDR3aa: CASSVLAGHYEQYF; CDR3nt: TGTGCCAGCAGTGTTCTAGCGGGACACTACGAGCAGTACTTC
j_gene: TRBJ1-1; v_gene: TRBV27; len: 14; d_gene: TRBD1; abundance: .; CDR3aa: CASSLDRGWTEAFF; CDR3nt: TGTGCCAGCAGTTTGGACAGGGGTTGGACTGAAGCTTTCTTT
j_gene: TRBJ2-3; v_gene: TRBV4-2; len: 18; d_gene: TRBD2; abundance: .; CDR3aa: CASSQSWLAGTSTDTQYF; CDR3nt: TGTGCCAGCAGCCAATCCTGGCTAGCGGGTACTAGCACAGATACGCAGTATTTT
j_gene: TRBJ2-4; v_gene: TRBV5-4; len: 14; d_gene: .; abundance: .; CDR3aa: CASSLRTAGNIQYF; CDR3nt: TGTGCCAGCAGCTTGAGAACCGCGGGAAACATTCAGTACTTC
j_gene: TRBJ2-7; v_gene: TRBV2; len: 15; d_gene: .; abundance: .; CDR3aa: CASQLEGGSGNEQYF; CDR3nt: TGTGCCAGCCAGCTTGAGGGGGGGAGCGGCAACGAGCAGTACTTC
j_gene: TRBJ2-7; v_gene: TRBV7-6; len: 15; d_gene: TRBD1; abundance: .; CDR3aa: CASSSGTASSYEQYF; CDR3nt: TGTGCCAGCAGCTCCGGGACAGCCAGCTCCTACGAGCAGTACTTC
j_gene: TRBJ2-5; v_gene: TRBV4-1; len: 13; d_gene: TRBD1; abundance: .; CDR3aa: CASSRGQEETQYF; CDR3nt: TGCGCCAGCAGCAGGGGACAGGAGGAGACCCAGTACTTC
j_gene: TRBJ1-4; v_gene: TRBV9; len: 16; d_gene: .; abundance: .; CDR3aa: CASSATPSPREEKLFF; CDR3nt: TGTGCCAGCAGCGCCACTCCCAGCCCACGGGAGGAAAAACTGTTTTTT
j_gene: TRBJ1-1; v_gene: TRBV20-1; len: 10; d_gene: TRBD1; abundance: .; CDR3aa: CSLQGPEAFF; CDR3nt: TGCAGTTTACAGGGGCCTGAAGCTTTCTTT
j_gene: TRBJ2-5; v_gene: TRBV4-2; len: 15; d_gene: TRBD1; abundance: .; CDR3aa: CASSQPQGEQETQYF; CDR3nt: TGTGCCAGCAGCCAGCCACAGGGGGAACAAGAGACCCAGTACTTC
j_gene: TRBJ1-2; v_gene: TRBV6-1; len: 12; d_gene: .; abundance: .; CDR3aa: CASDRPYYGYTF; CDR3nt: TGTGCCAGCGACAGACCCTACTATGGCTACACCTTC
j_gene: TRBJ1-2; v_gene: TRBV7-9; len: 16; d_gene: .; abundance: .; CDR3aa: CASSSPSRGGNYGYTF; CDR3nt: TGTGCCAGCAGCTCGCCATCAAGGGGGGGAAACTATGGCTACACCTTC
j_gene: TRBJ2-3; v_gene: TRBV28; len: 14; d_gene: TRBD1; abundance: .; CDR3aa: CASMEDRGLGTQYF; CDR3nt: TGTGCCAGCATGGAGGACAGGGGGCTGGGTACGCAGTATTTT
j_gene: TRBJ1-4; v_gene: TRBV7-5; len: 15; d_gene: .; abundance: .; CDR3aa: CVRRGDSVFNEKLFF; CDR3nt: TGTGTCAGAAGAGGAGACAGCGTTTTTAATGAAAAACTGTTTTTT
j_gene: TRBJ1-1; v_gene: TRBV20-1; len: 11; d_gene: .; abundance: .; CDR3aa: CSGRGNTEAFF; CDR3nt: TGCAGTGGGAGGGGTAACACTGAAGCTTTCTTT
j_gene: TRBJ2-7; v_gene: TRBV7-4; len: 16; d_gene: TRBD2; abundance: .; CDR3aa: CASSSRGLAGSYEQYF; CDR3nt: TGTGCCAGCAGCTCCCGGGGACTAGCGGGCTCCTACGAGCAGTACTTC
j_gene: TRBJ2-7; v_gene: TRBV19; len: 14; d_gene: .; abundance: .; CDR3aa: CASSSPGLLYEQYF; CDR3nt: TGTGCCAGTAGTAGTCCGGGACTTCTCTACGAGCAGTACTTC
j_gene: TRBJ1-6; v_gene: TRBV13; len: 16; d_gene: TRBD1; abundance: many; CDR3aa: CASSSQGSSYNSPLHF; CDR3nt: TGTGCCAGCAGCTCACAGGGGAGCTCCTATAATTCACCCCTCCACTTT
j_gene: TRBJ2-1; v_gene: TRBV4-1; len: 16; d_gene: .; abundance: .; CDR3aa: CASSSPARASSNEQFF; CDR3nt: TGCGCCAGCAGCAGCCCCGCCAGGGCCTCCAGCAATGAGCAGTTCTTC
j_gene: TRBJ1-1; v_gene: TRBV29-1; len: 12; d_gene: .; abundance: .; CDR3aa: CSVERRDTEAFF; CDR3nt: TGCAGCGTTGAAAGGCGGGACACTGAAGCTTTCTTT
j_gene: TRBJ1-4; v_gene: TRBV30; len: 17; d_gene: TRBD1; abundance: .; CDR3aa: CAWSGQNRGATNEKLFF; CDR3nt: TGTGCCTGGAGTGGGCAAAACAGGGGCGCAACTAATGAAAAACTGTTTTTT
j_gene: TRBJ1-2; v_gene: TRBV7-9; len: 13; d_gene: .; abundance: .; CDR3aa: CASSLGGSGGYTF; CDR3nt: TGTGCCAGCAGCTTAGGAGGCTCAGGGGGCTACACCTTC
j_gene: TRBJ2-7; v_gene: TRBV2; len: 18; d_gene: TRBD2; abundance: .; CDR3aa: CASSEALAKLAGENEQYF; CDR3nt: TGTGCCAGCAGTGAAGCCCTAGCAAAACTAGCGGGAGAAAATGAGCAGTACTTC
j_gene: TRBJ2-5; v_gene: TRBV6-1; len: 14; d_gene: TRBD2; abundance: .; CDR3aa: CASRGSGGRETQYF; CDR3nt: TGTGCCAGCAGGGGTAGCGGGGGGCGGGAGACCCAGTACTTC
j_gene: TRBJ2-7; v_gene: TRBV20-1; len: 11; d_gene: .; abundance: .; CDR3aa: CSATGLYEQYF; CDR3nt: TGCAGTGCTACGGGACTCTACGAGCAGTACTTC
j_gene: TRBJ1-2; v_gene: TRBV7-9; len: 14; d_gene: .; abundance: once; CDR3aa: CASSSPIANYGYTF; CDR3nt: TGTGCCAGCAGCTCGCCTATAGCTAACTATGGCTACACCTTC
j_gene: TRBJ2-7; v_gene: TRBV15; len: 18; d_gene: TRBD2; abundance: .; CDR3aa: CATSREPSVGPGGYEQYF; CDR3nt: TGTGCCACCAGCAGAGAACCAAGCGTTGGTCCGGGAGGCTACGAGCAGTACTTC
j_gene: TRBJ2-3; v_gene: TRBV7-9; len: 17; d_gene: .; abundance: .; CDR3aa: CASSLNRRGGGTDTQYF; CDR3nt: TGTGCCAGCAGCTTAAATAGAAGGGGAGGTGGCACAGATACGCAGTATTTT
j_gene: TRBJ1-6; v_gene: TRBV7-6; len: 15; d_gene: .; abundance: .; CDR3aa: CASSLGTGMNSPLHF; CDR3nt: TGTGCCAGCAGCTTAGGAACCGGGATGAATTCACCCCTCCACTTT
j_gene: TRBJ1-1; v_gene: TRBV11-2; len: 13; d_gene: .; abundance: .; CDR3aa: CASSLSTNTEAFF; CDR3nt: TGTGCCAGCAGCTTGTCCACTAACACTGAAGCTTTCTTT
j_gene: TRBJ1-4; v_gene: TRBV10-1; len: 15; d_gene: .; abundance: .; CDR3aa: CASSESAQSPGKLFF; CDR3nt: TGCGCCAGCAGTGAGTCAGCCCAATCCCCGGGAAAACTGTTTTTT
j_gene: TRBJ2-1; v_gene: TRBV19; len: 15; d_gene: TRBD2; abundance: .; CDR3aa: CASSLASGGVYEQFF; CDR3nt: TGTGCCAGTAGTTTAGCTAGCGGGGGGGTTTATGAGCAGTTCTTC
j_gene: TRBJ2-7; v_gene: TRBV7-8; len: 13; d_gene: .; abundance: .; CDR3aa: CASSSSQGYEQYF; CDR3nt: TGTGCCAGCAGCTCATCACAGGGTTACGAGCAGTACTTC
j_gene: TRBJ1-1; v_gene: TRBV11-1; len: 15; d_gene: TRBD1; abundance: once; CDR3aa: CASSSMDRPNTEAFF; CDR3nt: TGTGCCAGCAGCTCGATGGACAGGCCGAACACTGAAGCTTTCTTT
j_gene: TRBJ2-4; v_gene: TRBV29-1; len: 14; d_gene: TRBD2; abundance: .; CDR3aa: CSVRSGGNKNIQYF; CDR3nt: TGCAGCGTCCGTAGCGGGGGCAATAAAAACATTCAGTACTTC
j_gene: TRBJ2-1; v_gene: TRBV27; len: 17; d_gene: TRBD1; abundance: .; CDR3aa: CASSLWVRDRGTNEQFF; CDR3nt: TGTGCCAGCAGTTTATGGGTCCGGGACAGGGGTACCAATGAGCAGTTCTTC
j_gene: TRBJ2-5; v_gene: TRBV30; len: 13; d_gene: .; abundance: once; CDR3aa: CAWNSRGLETQYF; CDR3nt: TGTGCCTGGAACTCGCGAGGGTTGGAGACCCAGTACTTC
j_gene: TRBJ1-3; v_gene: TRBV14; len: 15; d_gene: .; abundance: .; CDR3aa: CASSHGRAGQNTIYF; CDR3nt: TGTGCCAGCAGTCACGGACGCGCGGGTCAAAACACCATATATTTT